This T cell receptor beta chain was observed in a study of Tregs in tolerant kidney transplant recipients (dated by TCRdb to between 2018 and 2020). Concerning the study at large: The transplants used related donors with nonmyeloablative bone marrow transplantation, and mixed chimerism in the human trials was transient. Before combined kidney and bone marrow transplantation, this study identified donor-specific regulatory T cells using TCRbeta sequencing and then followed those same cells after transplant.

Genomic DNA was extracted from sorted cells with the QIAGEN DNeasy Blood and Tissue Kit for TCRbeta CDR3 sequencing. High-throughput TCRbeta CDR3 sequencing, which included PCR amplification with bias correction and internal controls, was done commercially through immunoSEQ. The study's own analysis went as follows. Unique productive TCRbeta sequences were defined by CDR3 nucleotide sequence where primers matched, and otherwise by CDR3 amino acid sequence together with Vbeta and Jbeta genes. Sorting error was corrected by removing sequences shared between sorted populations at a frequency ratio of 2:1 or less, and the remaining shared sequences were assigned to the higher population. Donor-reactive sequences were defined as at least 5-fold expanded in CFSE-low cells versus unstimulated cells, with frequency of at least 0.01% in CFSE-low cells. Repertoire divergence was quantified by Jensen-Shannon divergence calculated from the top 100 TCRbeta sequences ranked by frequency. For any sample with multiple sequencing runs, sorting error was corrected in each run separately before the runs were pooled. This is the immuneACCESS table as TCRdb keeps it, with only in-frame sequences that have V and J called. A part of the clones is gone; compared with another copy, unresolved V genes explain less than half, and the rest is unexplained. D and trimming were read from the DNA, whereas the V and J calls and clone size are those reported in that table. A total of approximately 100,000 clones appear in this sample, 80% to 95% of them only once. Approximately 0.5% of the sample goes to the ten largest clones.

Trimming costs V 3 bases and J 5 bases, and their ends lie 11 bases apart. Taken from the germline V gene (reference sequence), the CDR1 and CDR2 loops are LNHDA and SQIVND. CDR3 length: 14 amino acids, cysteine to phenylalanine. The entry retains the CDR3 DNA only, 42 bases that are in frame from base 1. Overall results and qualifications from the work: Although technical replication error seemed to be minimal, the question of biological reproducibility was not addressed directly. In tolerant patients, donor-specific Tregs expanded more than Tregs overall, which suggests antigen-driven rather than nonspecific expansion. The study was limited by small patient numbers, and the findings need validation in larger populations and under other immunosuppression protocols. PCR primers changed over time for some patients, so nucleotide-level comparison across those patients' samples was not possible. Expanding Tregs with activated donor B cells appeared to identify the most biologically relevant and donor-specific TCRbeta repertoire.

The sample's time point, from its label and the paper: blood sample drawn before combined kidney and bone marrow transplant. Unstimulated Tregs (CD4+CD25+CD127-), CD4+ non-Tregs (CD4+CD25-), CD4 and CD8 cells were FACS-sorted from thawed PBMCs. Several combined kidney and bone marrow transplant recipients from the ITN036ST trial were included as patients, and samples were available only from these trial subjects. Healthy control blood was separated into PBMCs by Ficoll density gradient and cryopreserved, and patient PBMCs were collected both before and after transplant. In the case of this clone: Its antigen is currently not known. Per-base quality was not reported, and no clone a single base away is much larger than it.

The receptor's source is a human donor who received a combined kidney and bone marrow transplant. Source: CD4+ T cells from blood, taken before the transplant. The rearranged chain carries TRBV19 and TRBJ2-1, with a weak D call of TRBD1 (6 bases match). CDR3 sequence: CASSIRTANNEQFF. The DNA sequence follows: TGTGCCAGTAGTATCCGGACAGCGAACAATGAGCAGTTCTTC.